One sample yielded the 6 T cell receptor beta chains listed below, sequenced in a study of blood T cell repertoires in COVID-19. Measured with immunoSEQ multiplex PCR; TCRdb has only the in-frame clones, and not every one. The table has about 330,000 clones, 80% to 90% seen once. Input material: peripheral blood. These receptors were taken from a man younger than 40 with COVID-19, enrolled during active disease.

This rearrangement joins TRBV28 to TRBJ2-5; TRBD1 aligns across 8 bases. CDR3 length equals 17 residues. The V segment lost 5 bases and the J segment 5 bases; nucleotides outside the gene matches: 16. Germline assignment: CDR1 MDHEN and CDR2 SYDVKM. The CDR3 sequence: CASSQHRRRGRGETQYF. Here the CDR3 DNA reads TGTGCCAGCAGTCAGCACCGGCGCAGGGGGCGTGGGGAGACCCAGTACTTC.

The chain uses TRBV7-2 and TRBJ2-2; D is uncertain. Trimming shortened V by 4 bases and J by 0 bases, and 12 bases separated the two germline ends. The V gene's germline CDR1 is SGHTA and CDR2 FQGNSA. The CDR3 is made up of 16 amino acids. The CDR3 here is CASSSPAGSNTGELFF. CDR3 nucleotide sequence: TGTGCCAGCAGCTCCCCTGCCGGGTCGAACACCGGGGAGCTGTTTTTT.

The V and J genes are TRBV3-1 (or the pseudogene TRBV3-2) and TRBJ1-6; a weak D match, TRBD1 (6 bases). Germline CDR1 LGHDT, CDR2 YNNKEL (reference sequence). The CDR3 covers 18 residues. Deletions cut 6 bases from V and 6 bases from J, with 24 bases between. The CDR3 bases are TGTGCCAGCAGTCCACAAGGATCGACTGGACAGATTAATTCACCCCTCCACTTT. This translates into CASSPQGSTGQINSPLHF.

V is TRBV27 and J is TRBJ2-7; 9 positions match TRBD1. The V gene's germline CDR1 is MNHEY and CDR2 SMNVEV (reference sequence). Germline trimming cut 5 bases from V and 3 bases from J; bases unmatched to any gene: 2. This CDR3 is 13 amino acids long. The CDR3 DNA reads TGTGCCAGCAGTGGACAGGGGAACTACGAGCAGTACTTC. Its translation is CASSGQGNYEQYF.

This sequence joins TRBV28 and TRBJ2-1; D unresolved. The CDR3 contains 14 residues. Trimming stripped 3 bases from V and 3 bases from J, with 9 bases between. Germline V lookup: CDR1 MDHEN, CDR2 SYDVKM. Written as DNA, the CDR3 is TGTGCCAGCAGTTTTAGTCTCCTCTACAATGAGCAGTTCTTC. This translates into CASSFSLLYNEQFF.

This clone was seen once. DNA for the CDR3: TGTGCCAGTAGTACCCAGGGGGCACGGGGGGAGCAGTACTTC. Encoded protein: CASSTQGARGEQYF. This sequence joins TRBV19 and TRBJ2-7; 8 positions agree with TRBD1. CDR1 is LNHDA, CDR2 SQIVND, per germline (reference sequence). J was trimmed by 7 bases and V by 4 bases; bases with no gene match: 9. The CDR3 totals 14 residues.